The T cell receptor beta chain under discussion was sequenced for a study of T cells in localized non-small cell lung cancer. Produced via immunoSEQ multiplex PCR; TCRdb's table is partial and in-frame only. The data hold tens of thousands of clones, with about four fifths observed a single time. A remark on this clone: The antigen remains undetermined.

Trimming shortened V by 3 bases and J by 7 bases, and 12 bases separated the two germline ends. Per germline, CDR1 KGHSH and CDR2 LQKENI. The CDR3 extends over 14 amino acids. Whole-study results and caveats: Within adjacent lung there appeared a median approximately 60 of the top 100 tumor clones. Sequencing, confined to only one tumor region, leaves heterogeneity possible. There was an association of higher blood T cell density with longer overall survival. Compared with tumor, uninvolved adjacent lung displayed greater T cell clonality, ranking highest overall.

The origin of this receptor is a male donor at least 60 years old with stage III squamous cell lung carcinoma. This specimen was peripheral blood, taken before any cancer treatment. The chain joins TRBV18 to TRBJ2-2; a weak D match, TRBD1 (6 bases). The CDR3 spells CASSPSDRSGELFF. As DNA, the CDR3 is TGTGCCAGCTCACCTTCCGACAGGAGCGGGGAGCTGTTTTTT.